These T cell receptor beta chains were read from a single sample in a study of STAT3 mutations in large granular lymphocyte leukemia. Profiling relied on immunoSEQ multiplex PCR, and the TCRdb table lists in-frame clones only, not all of them. This table holds 8,800 or so clones, 92% found once. The sample consisted of peripheral blood mononuclear cells. The source of these receptors is a man in his sixties with T-cell large granular lymphocyte leukemia. Some clones in this sample may be carry-over from other donors' samples. Each CDR3 is given with its conserved first and last residue. A D gene is named only where the DNA matches it firmly. Clone size is given for some rows only: seen once, a few or many times, or a class if the clone is expanded.

d_call	j_call	clone_size	v_call	cdr3_nt	cdr3_aa
TRBD1	TRBJ2-7	.	TRBV5-1	TGCGCCAGCAGCTTGGGACAGGGGTTGTCCGAGCAGTACTTC	CASSLGQGLSEQYF
TRBD2	TRBJ2-5	.	TRBV7-2	TGTGCCAGCAGCCGGATAGCGGGACACCAAGAGACCCAGTACTTC	CASSRIAGHQETQYF
.	TRBJ2-5	.	TRBV27	TGTGCCAGCAGTTTGGGCAGCTATGGGACCCAGTACTTC	CASSLGSYGTQYF
.	TRBJ1-2	.	TRBV19	TGTGCCAGTAGTATTGGACAGCCGTATGGCTACACCTTC	CASSIGQPYGYTF
.	TRBJ2-1	few	TRBV14	TGTGCCAGCAGCCAGGGCTATGAGCAGTTCTTC	CASSQGYEQFF
TRBD1	TRBJ1-1	.	TRBV2	TGTGCCAGCAGCTCACAGGGGCCCACTGAAGCTTTCTTT	CASSSQGPTEAFF
.	TRBJ2-3	.	TRBV28	TGTGCCAGCAGCCGAAGAGATACGCAGTATTTT	CASSRRDTQYF
.	TRBJ1-5	.	TRBV6-6	TGTGCCAGCATACGGCAACCCGATCAGCCCCAGCATTTT	CASIRQPDQPQHF
.	TRBJ2-1	.	TRBV5-1	TGCGCCAGCAGCTTACGGTCGGGGGGCGATGAGCAGTTCTTC	CASSLRSGGDEQFF
TRBD2	TRBJ2-3	.	TRBV28	TGTGCCAGCAGTTTGACTAGCGGGCGGTGGAGCACAGATACGCAGTATTTT	CASSLTSGRWSTDTQYF
.	TRBJ1-6	.	TRBV30	TGTGCCTGGGATAACAGGGCTTCCTATAATTCACCCCTCCACTTT	CAWDNRASYNSPLHF
TRBD1	TRBJ2-5	.	TRBV5-5	TGTGCCAGCAGCCTCGGGACAGGGAAGGGGGAGACCCAGTACTTC	CASSLGTGKGETQYF
.	TRBJ2-7	.	TRBV6-1	TGTGCCAGCAGTGAAACGAGAGGGCACGACGAGCAGTACTTC	CASSETRGHDEQYF
TRBD1	TRBJ1-5	once	TRBV19	TGTGCCAGTAGGCTTAACAGGGGTAATGGGCCCCAGCATTTT	CASRLNRGNGPQHF
.	TRBJ1-2	.	TRBV7-9	TGTGCCAGCAGCTTAGTTGGAGAGTCGGCTGGCTACACCTTC	CASSLVGESAGYTF
.	TRBJ1-5	once	TRBV2	TGTGCCAGCAGGGATGGGGTCGTCAATCAGCCCCAGCATTTT	CASRDGVVNQPQHF
TRBD1	TRBJ2-5	.	TRBV28	TGTGCCAGCAGTTTAGGGACAGGGTATGGGGAGACCCAGTACTTC	CASSLGTGYGETQYF